The next 27 T cell receptor beta chains were all read from a single sample in a study of siplizumab effects on memory and regulatory T cells. Produced via immunoSEQ multiplex PCR; TCRdb's table is partial and in-frame only. The repertoire holds approximately 100,000 clones, with 75% to 95% as singletons. Sequencing used CD4+ T cells sorted from blood. The source of these receptors is a human donor in good health. Some clones in this sample may be carry-over from other donors' samples.

The chain links TRBV6-5 to TRBJ2-1, with 7 bases fitting TRBD1. V shed 2 bases, J shed 5 bases, and the junction held 9 bases outside the gene matches. Germline assignment: CDR1 MNHEY and CDR2 SVGAGI. The length of the CDR3 is 16 residues. CDR3 bases: TGTGCCAGCAGTTACAGGAGAACAGGGGCAAACAATGAGCAGTTCTTC. It codes for CASSYRRTGANNEQFF.

This chain joins TRBV28 and TRBJ2-3, with 10 bases matching TRBD2. V lost 9 bases to trimming and J lost 2 bases; unmatched junction nucleotides: 14. Germline V gene lookup returns CDR1 MDHEN and CDR2 SYDVKM. The CDR3 sequence is 17 residues long. The CDR3 sequence is CARRRAKREGYTDTQYF. CDR3 in DNA: TGTGCCAGGCGAAGAGCCAAGCGGGAGGGATACACAGATACGCAGTATTTT. The variable domain in full, completed from reference TRBV28 and TRBJ2-3, reads DVKVTQSSRYLVKRTGEKVFLECVQDMDHENMFWYRQDPGLGLRLIYFSYDVKMKEKGDIPEGYSVSREKKERFSLILESASTNQTSMYLCARRRAKREGYTDTQYFGPGTRLTVL.

The chain has TRBV20-1 and TRBJ1-1, with 8 bases lining up with TRBD1. V lost 5 bases, J lost 10 bases, and 6 bases stayed unmatched. The CDR3 loop spans 11 amino acids. The germline V gene has CDR1 DFQATT and CDR2 SNEGSKA (reference sequence). The CDR3 loop reads CSAGPGQGAFF. For the CDR3, the DNA is TGCAGTGCTGGGCCCGGACAGGGAGCTTTCTTT.

V gene TRBV9 combines with J gene TRBJ2-5; D may be TRBD2 (6 bases). Germline assignment: CDR1 SGDLS and CDR2 YYNGEE. CDR3 length equals 14 residues. V shed 2 bases and J shed 2 bases, with 10 bases lying between them. The chain's CDR3 is CASSVAGRQETQYF. The CDR3 DNA sequence: TGTGCCAGCAGCGTGGCCGGGAGACAAGAGACCCAGTACTTC.

The CDR3: CASSLLRRDNEQFF. The CDR3 DNA is TGCGCCAGCAGCCTCCTTCGTAGGGACAATGAGCAGTTCTTC. V and J are TRBV4-1 and TRBJ2-1; the D is unclear. The V and J ends lost 4 bases and 5 bases respectively, with 12 bases between them. The CDR3 length is 14 residues. Per the germline V gene, CDR1 is MGHRA and CDR2 is YSYEKL.

V is TRBV19 and J is TRBJ2-3; 13 bases match TRBD2. Germline V CDR1 and CDR2: LNHDA, SQIVND (reference sequence). With V trimmed by 5 bases and J by 7 bases, 6 bases remained unmatched. The CDR3 sequence is 15 residues long. The DNA for the CDR3 is TGTGCCAGTAGTTCAACTAGCGGGAGGGCCAATACGCAGTATTTT. It yields the protein CASSSTSGRANTQYF. Drawing the rest from reference TRBV19 and TRBJ2-3, the complete variable domain is DGGITQSPKYLFRKEGQNVTLSCEQNLNHDAMYWYRQDPGQGLRLIYYSQIVNDFQKGDIAEGYSVSREKKESFPLTVTSAQKNPTAFYLCASSSTSGRANTQYFGPGTRLTVL.

This chain joins TRBV7-9 and TRBJ2-7; D is unresolved. Between the trimmed V and J ends, which lost 8 bases and 6 bases, there was a span of 17 bases. This CDR3 comprises 13 residues. CDR1 and CDR2 from the germline V gene are SEHNR and FQNEAQ (reference sequence). CDR3 sequence reads: CASVRTSESEQYF. The CDR3 DNA reads as TGTGCCAGCGTACGGACCTCAGAGTCCGAGCAGTACTTC.

The V call is TRBV7-3, the J call TRBJ2-6; D gene ambiguous. The CDR3 sequence is 16 residues long. Trimming shortened V by 0 bases and J by 1 base, and 7 bases separated the two germline ends. The germline V gene encodes CDR1 SGHTA and CDR2 FQGTGA. The CDR3 loop is CASSLTFRSGANVLTF. CDR3 nucleotides: TGTGCCAGCAGCTTAACGTTTAGATCTGGGGCCAACGTCCTGACTTTC. Supplemented by reference TRBV7-3 and TRBJ2-6, the full variable domain reads GAGVSQTPSNKVTEKGKYVELRCDPISGHTALYWYRQSLGQGPEFLIYFQGTGAADDSGLPNDRFFAVRPEGSVSTLKIQRTERGDSAVYLCASSLTFRSGANVLTFGAGSRLTVL.

The chain carries TRBV29-1 and TRBJ2-1; D perhaps matches TRBD1 (5 bases). CDR3 length equals 15 residues. V was cut by 4 bases and J by 6 bases, with 19 bases left in between. CDR1 and CDR2 from the germline V gene are SQVTM and ANQGSEA. The CDR3 nucleotides read TGCAGCGTTGGGTCGGGCAGGGCAATCTTCAATGAGCAGTTCTTC. Protein product: CSVGSGRAIFNEQFF.

This sequence joins TRBV30 and TRBJ2-5; a weak D match, TRBD1 (6 bases). Germline values: CDR1 GTSNPN, CDR2 SVGIG (reference sequence). The V and J ends lost 3 bases and 5 bases respectively, with 16 bases between them. The CDR3 runs to 14 residues. This CDR3 is CAWRERPRGETQYF. The CDR3 nucleotides read TGTGCCTGGAGAGAGCGCCCAAGGGGGGAGACCCAGTACTTC.

The chain employs TRBV27 and TRBJ2-5; the D is unclear. The J call is doubtful: the DNA matches TRBJ2-7 better. Germline V gene data show CDR1 as MNHEY and CDR2 as SMNVEV (reference sequence). The CDR3 loop spans 14 amino acids. The CDR3 reads CASRRHPSSYEQYF. The DNA for the CDR3 is TGTGCCAGCAGAAGACACCCTAGCTCCTACGAGCAGTACTTC.

J is TRBJ1-2 and V is TRBV10-3, with D uncertain. The CDR3 has 14 amino acids. Trimming took off 0 bases at V and 2 bases at J, with 7 bases between the two ends. CDR1 and CDR2 (germline): ENHRY, SYGVKD. The DNA of the CDR3 is TGTGCCATCAGTGAGTCCGGAGAGAACTATGGCTACACCTTC. It translates to CAISESGENYGYTF.

This CDR3 reads CASSLGSGRGYEQYF. CDR3 DNA: TGCGCCAGCAGCTTGGGCTCTGGCAGGGGGTACGAGCAGTACTTC. The chain couples TRBV5-1 to TRBJ2-7; TRBD1 matches at 7 bases. The CDR3 spans 15 residues. The germline gives CDR1 SGHRS, CDR2 YFSETQ. V shed 0 bases and J 4 bases; nucleotides not matched to a gene: 7.

The chain carries TRBV5-4 and TRBJ2-5, with 7 nucleotides matching TRBD2. The V segment lost 6 bases and the J segment 5 bases; nucleotides outside the gene matches: 16. Per the germline V gene, CDR1 is SGHNT and CDR2 is YYREEE (reference sequence). There are 16 residues in the CDR3. Written as DNA, the CDR3 is TGTGCCAGCATCCCGGAAGGGAGCGGGAAGGGGGAGACCCAGTACTTC. It is translated as CASIPEGSGKGETQYF.

The chain combines TRBV7-2 with TRBJ1-3; D is uncertain. V lost 1 base to trimming and J lost 0 bases, with 7 bases between them. Germline values: CDR1 SGHTA, CDR2 FQGNSA. The CDR3 has 15 amino acids. CDR3 nucleotides: TGTGCCAGCAGCTTAGACCGGGGCTCTGGAAACACCATATATTTT. Its protein product is CASSLDRGSGNTIYF.

In its sample, this clone was seen once. The rearrangement joins TRBV6-4 to TRBJ2-3; 9 nucleotides agree with TRBD1. In germline, CDR1 is MRHNA, CDR2 SNTAGT. The CDR3 has 15 amino acids. Trimming took 4 bases from V and 6 from J; bases not matched to a gene: 8. The CDR3 region has the DNA TGTGCCAGCAGTGTGGGACAGGGTCCAGGGGATACGCAGTATTTT. As protein: CASSVGQGPGDTQYF.

V usage is TRBV9 and J usage is TRBJ2-6; D gene ambiguous. The CDR3 runs to 15 residues. The germline V gene has CDR1 SGDLS and CDR2 YYNGEE. V shed 0 bases and J shed 4 bases, with 8 bases lying between them. The DNA for the CDR3 is TGTGCCAGCAGCGTAGAAGGGTCAGGGGCCAACGTCCTGACTTTC. Translated: CASSVEGSGANVLTF.

The chain employs TRBV10-1 and TRBJ2-1, with TRBD2 identical over 8 bases. In germline, CDR1 is WNHNN, CDR2 SYGVQD (reference sequence). This CDR3 spans 14 amino acids. The J segment lost 8 bases and the V segment lost 4 bases, leaving 7 bases of the junction unmatched. For the CDR3, the DNA is TGCGCCAGCAGTGTGAGCGGGAGAGGCGATGAGCAGTTCTTC. Translation gives CASSVSGRGDEQFF.

The V call is TRBV11-3, the J call TRBJ1-3, with D unresolved. Trimming took off 3 bases at V and 4 bases at J, with 16 bases between the two ends. Germline loops: CDR1 SGHNT, CDR2 YENEEA. The CDR3 covers 16 residues. CDR3 sequence: CASSLVAQALGNTIYF. The CDR3 DNA follows: TGTGCCAGCAGCTTGGTTGCCCAAGCCCTCGGAAACACCATATATTTT.

This clone appeared a single time. Here the CDR3 reads CASSPPSFYEQYF. In DNA form, the CDR3 reads TGTGCCAGCTCACCACCGTCCTTCTACGAGCAGTACTTC. V and J are TRBV18 and TRBJ2-7; unclear D gene. The germline gives CDR1 KGHSH, CDR2 LQKENI. V lost 0 bases to trimming and J lost 3 bases, with 6 bases between them. CDR3 size: 13 residues.

This clone was seen once. This rearrangement joins TRBV6-5 to TRBJ2-7; perhaps TRBD1 as D (6 bases). V was trimmed by 6 bases and J by 3 bases, leaving 15 bases between them. The CDR3 is 14 amino acids. Germline-derived CDR1 and CDR2 are MNHEY and SVGAGI. DNA of the CDR3: TGTGCCAGCAGCCGTACAGGGTTGGTCTACGAGCAGTACTTC. This translates into CASSRTGLVYEQYF.

The sample holds one count of this clone. The gene calls are TRBV7-8 and TRBJ2-3; D is undetermined. This CDR3 region has 12 residues. Trimming removed 5 bases at V and 5 bases at J, with 8 bases between. Germline V gene data show CDR1 as SGHVS and CDR2 as FQNEAQ. The CDR3 DNA is TGTGCCAGCAGCCCTCCCGAAGATACGCAGTATTTT. Protein: CASSPPEDTQYF.

The chain employs TRBV4-1 and TRBJ2-7, with D unclear. The ends were cut back, 0 bases at V and 4 bases at J, with 7 bases in the middle. The length of the CDR3 is 13 residues. CDR1 MGHRA and CDR2 YSYEKL come from the germline V gene. The CDR3 region is CASSQEADYEQYF. In nucleotides, the CDR3 is TGCGCCAGCAGCCAAGAGGCCGATTACGAGCAGTACTTC.

This chain uses TRBV28 with TRBJ1-1; 9 bases map to TRBD1. Trimming took 8 bases from V and 5 from J; bases not matched to a gene: 3. The germline gives CDR1 MDHEN, CDR2 SYDVKM. This CDR3 has 12 residues. The CDR3 region has the DNA TGTGCCAGCCACAGGGGGCGGACTGAAGCTTTCTTT. Protein sequence: CASHRGRTEAFF. Filled out from reference TRBV28 and TRBJ1-1, the complete variable domain reads DVKVTQSSRYLVKRTGEKVFLECVQDMDHENMFWYRQDPGLGLRLIYFSYDVKMKEKGDIPEGYSVSREKKERFSLILESASTNQTSMYLCASHRGRTEAFFGQGTRLTVV.

This clone was recorded only once. The chain combines TRBV5-4 with TRBJ2-5; 7 bases fit TRBD2. The CDR3 has 16 amino acids. With 4 bases clipped from V and 4 bases from J, the junction kept 13 bases outside the gene matches. Germline-derived CDR1 and CDR2 are SGHNT and YYREEE (reference sequence). This CDR3 reads CASSVSLAIRGETQYF. The CDR3 DNA reads as TGTGCCAGCAGCGTATCACTAGCGATCCGAGGAGAGACCCAGTACTTC.

The V call is TRBV9, the J call TRBJ2-1; 10 bases are shared with TRBD2. CDR1 and CDR2 (germline): SGDLS, YYNGEE. This CDR3 has 15 residues. The V gene end was trimmed by 4 bases and the J gene end by 3 bases; junction bases not matched to a gene: 4. The CDR3 is CASSLGTSDYNEQFF. DNA of the CDR3: TGTGCCAGCAGCCTCGGGACTAGCGACTACAATGAGCAGTTCTTC.

Only one count was recorded for this clone. The gene calls are TRBV4-1 and TRBJ1-3; TRBD1 agrees at 7 bases. Germline V gene data show CDR1 as MGHRA and CDR2 as YSYEKL. CDR3 length: 16 residues. V was pared by 5 bases and J by 2 bases, with 9 bases of the junction left unmatched. CDR3 sequence: CASSSQGVGPGNTIYF. The CDR3 DNA follows: TGCGCCAGCAGCTCTCAGGGGGTAGGCCCTGGAAACACCATATATTTT.